These 31 T cell receptor beta chains came from one sample sequenced in a study of T cell responses to AZD1222 COVID-19 vaccine. Profiled with immunoSEQ multiplex PCR; TCRdb holds only in-frame clones, not every one. The sample comprises about 96,000 clones, roughly 90% of which are singletons, and roughly 2.7% rests with the top ten. Here the sequenced sample was peripheral blood, taken on day 0 of AZD1222 vaccination. The receptors here all came from an adult in good health.

The chain combines TRBV4-2 with TRBJ2-7; the D is unclear. Germline lookup yields CDR1 LGHNA and CDR2 YNFKEQ. Deletions cut 0 bases from V and 5 bases from J, with 17 bases between. The CDR3 totals 16 residues. CDR3: CASSQEVTAAGNEQYF. The CDR3 bases are TGTGCCAGCAGCCAAGAGGTCACGGCCGCCGGCAACGAGCAGTACTTC.

The chain employs TRBV13 and TRBJ1-3; D unclear. The germline V and J ends were trimmed by 4 bases and 0 bases, with 13 bases remaining between them. This CDR3 comprises 16 residues. Germline CDR1 PRHDT, CDR2 FYEKMQ (reference sequence). CDR3 DNA sequence: TGTGCCAGCAGCTCCGGACCTATGATCTCTGGAAACACCATATATTTT. Protein: CASSSGPMISGNTIYF.

The chain carries TRBV6-1 and TRBJ2-3; D may be TRBD2 (5 bases). Germline V gene sequence: CDR1 MNHNS, CDR2 SASEGT. V was cut by 2 bases and J by 3 bases, with 15 bases left in between. CDR3 length: 16 residues. Here the CDR3 DNA reads TGTGCCAGCAGTGAATTAAGTAACGGAGGTACAGATACGCAGTATTTT. Residues: CASSELSNGGTDTQYF.

CDR3 sequence (DNA): TGTGCCAGCAGTTCCCGCAGGGGGACTGGAAACACCATATATTTT. As protein: CASSSRRGTGNTIYF. This chain links TRBV28 with TRBJ1-3; 7 positions agree with TRBD1. Trimming cost V 4 bases and J 2 bases; bases outside gene matches: 5. CDR3 length equals 15 residues. Germline V gene sequence: CDR1 MDHEN, CDR2 SYDVKM.

The chain uses TRBV4-1 and TRBJ1-2; D might be TRBD1 (6 bases). Germline V lookup: CDR1 MGHRA, CDR2 YSYEKL. V lost 0 bases and J 3 bases, leaving 23 bases between the germline ends. CDR3 length equals 19 residues. CDR3 bases: TGCGCCAGCAGCCAAGAGTTGGACAGCATAGGGTCCTTTGACTATGGCTACACCTTC. As protein: CASSQELDSIGSFDYGYTF.

The chain employs TRBV19 and TRBJ2-1; 8 bases map to TRBD2. Germline V gives CDR1 LNHDA, CDR2 SQIVND (reference sequence). Trimming cost V 3 bases and J 3 bases; bases outside gene matches: 4. The CDR3 is 15 amino acids. The CDR3 loop is CASSIKTSGYNEQFF. The CDR3, as DNA: TGTGCCAGTAGTATCAAAACTAGCGGCTACAATGAGCAGTTCTTC.

V and J are TRBV14 and TRBJ1-2; D is uncertain. V lost 0 bases, J lost 4 bases, and 12 bases lay in between. Germline V gives CDR1 SGHDN, CDR2 FVKESK. This CDR3 comprises 15 residues. As DNA, the CDR3 is TGTGCCAGCAGCCAAGATCGAGGTCGGGGCTATGGCTACACCTTC. This codes for CASSQDRGRGYGYTF. Full variable domain (remainder filled in from reference TRBV14 and TRBJ1-2): EAGVTQFPSHSVIEKGQTVTLRCDPISGHDNLYWYRRVMGKEIKFLLHFVKESKQDESGMPNNRFLAERTGGTYSTLKVQPAELEDSGVYFCASSQDRGRGYGYTFGSGTRLTVV.

This clone was detected only a few times. The chain links TRBV14 to TRBJ2-1, with D possibly being TRBD1 (5 bases). The CDR3 runs to 16 residues. Germline assignment: CDR1 SGHDN and CDR2 FVKESK. The ends were cut back, 3 bases at V and 1 base at J, with 13 bases in the middle. The CDR3: CASSHRPDTSYNEQFF. CDR3 in DNA: TGTGCCAGCAGCCATCGGCCGGACACATCCTACAATGAGCAGTTCTTC.

In its sample, this clone was seen a few times. This sequence joins TRBV3-1 (or the pseudogene TRBV3-2) and TRBJ2-1; possible D gene TRBD2, 6 bases. The CDR3 is 15 residues long. Trimming took 0 bases from V and 13 from J, leaving 19 bases between them. Germline loops: CDR1 LGHDT, CDR2 YNNKEL (reference sequence). The CDR3 bases are TGTGCCAGCAGCCAAGAGCTTAACCTAGCGACCGAACAGTTCTTC. Encoded protein: CASSQELNLATEQFF.

The genes are TRBV29-1 and TRBJ2-1; 8 bases agree with TRBD1. The J segment lost 0 bases and the V segment lost 6 bases, leaving 4 bases of the junction unmatched. Germline values: CDR1 SQVTM, CDR2 ANQGSEA. The CDR3 has 14 amino acids. The CDR3 spells CSVKQGGSYNEQFF. In DNA form, the CDR3 reads TGCAGCGTCAAACAGGGGGGCTCCTACAATGAGCAGTTCTTC.

V gene TRBV20-1 combines with J gene TRBJ2-1; D is unresolved. V was shortened by 4 bases and J by 8 bases, with 6 bases between the two germline ends. The CDR3 covers 10 residues. CDR1 is DFQATT and CDR2 is SNEGSKA in the germline V gene (reference sequence). CDR3 nucleotide sequence: TGCAGTGCTATAAAATATGAGCAGTTCTTC. Residues: CSAIKYEQFF.

V is TRBV28 and J is TRBJ1-5; the match to TRBD1 covers 7 bases. This CDR3 has 14 amino acids. Trimming took 6 bases from V and 2 from J; bases not matched to a gene: 4. Germline CDR1 is MDHEN and CDR2 is SYDVKM. CDR3 sequence: CASRKTGGNQPQHF. The CDR3 DNA sequence: TGTGCCAGCAGAAAAACAGGGGGCAATCAGCCCCAGCATTTT.

The chain combines TRBV27 with TRBJ2-3; tentative D call: TRBD1 (5 bases). This CDR3 contains 13 residues. V dropped 3 bases and J dropped 2 bases, with 6 bases sitting between them. In germline, CDR1 is MNHEY, CDR2 SMNVEV (reference sequence). The CDR3 reads CASSLTATDTQYF. The CDR3 DNA reads TGTGCCAGCAGTTTGACAGCCACAGATACGCAGTATTTT.

This sequence joins TRBV2 and TRBJ1-5, with 12 bases fitting TRBD1. Germline V gives CDR1 SNHLY, CDR2 FYNNEI. Trimming removed 5 bases from V and 6 bases from J; junction bases left unmatched: 5. CDR3 length: 15 amino acids. CDR3 sequence: CASSQGQGASQPQHF. The CDR3 nucleotides read TGTGCCAGCAGTCAGGGACAGGGGGCAAGTCAGCCCCAGCATTTT.

This clone was counted a single time. This chain joins TRBV30 and TRBJ1-6; D uncertain. Germline V lookup: CDR1 GTSNPN, CDR2 SVGIG (reference sequence). The CDR3 totals 12 residues. Between the trimmed V and J ends, which lost 2 bases and 11 bases, there was a span of 10 bases. This CDR3 reads CAWSLSFPPLHF. The CDR3 bases are TGTGCCTGGAGTCTGAGCTTTCCACCCCTCCACTTT.

The genes are TRBV15 and TRBJ1-2; D is unresolved. V shed 0 bases and J shed 3 bases, with 11 bases lying between them. Germline CDR1 is LNHNV and CDR2 is YYDKDF (reference sequence). This CDR3 is 15 amino acids long. The CDR3 is CATSRDRGWDYGYTF. The CDR3 nucleotides read TGTGCCACCAGCAGAGACAGAGGGTGGGACTATGGCTACACCTTC.

The V gene is TRBV5-1, the J gene TRBJ2-1; D remains unclear. CDR1 and CDR2 (germline): SGHRS, YFSETQ. Trimming cost V 5 bases and J 4 bases, with 4 bases left between them. CDR3 length equals 11 residues. The CDR3 region is CASRDYNEQFF. In DNA form, the CDR3 reads TGCGCCAGCAGAGATTACAATGAGCAGTTCTTC.

The V call is TRBV7-2, the J call TRBJ1-3; D might be TRBD1 (5 bases). There are 14 residues in the CDR3. V was shortened by 1 base and J by 4 bases, with 8 bases between the two germline ends. The germline gives CDR1 SGHTA, CDR2 FQGNSA. The CDR3 loop reads CASSLVGDGNTIYF. In DNA form, the CDR3 reads TGTGCCAGCAGCTTAGTAGGGGACGGAAACACCATATATTTT.

The gene calls are TRBV18 and TRBJ2-7; D gene ambiguous. The CDR3 covers 14 residues. Trimming cost V 2 bases and J 6 bases, with 14 bases left between them. Germline V lookup: CDR1 KGHSH, CDR2 LQKENI. This CDR3 reads CASSPGSSFSEQYF. The CDR3 DNA is TGTGCCAGCTCACCAGGTTCTAGTTTCAGCGAGCAGTACTTC.

V is TRBV7-8 and J is TRBJ1-5; D is ambiguous. Per germline, CDR1 SGHVS and CDR2 FQNEAQ. V was trimmed by 5 bases and J by 6 bases, leaving 17 bases between them. CDR3 size: 15 residues. For the CDR3, the DNA is TGTGCCAGCAGCCCTATCAAGTCCCTTGGTCAGCCCCAGCATTTT. Translated: CASSPIKSLGQPQHF. Full variable domain (rest looked up from reference TRBV7-8 and TRBJ1-5): GAGVSQSPRYKVAKRGQDVALRCDPISGHVSLFWYQQALGQGPEFLTYFQNEAQLDKSGLPSDRFFAERPEGSVSTLKIQRTQQEDSAVYLCASSPIKSLGQPQHFGDGTRLSIL.

This clone was counted a few times. This sample also contains other DNA sequences that code for the same CDR3. V gene TRBV30 combines with J gene TRBJ2-1; D not certain. The CDR3 is made up of 13 amino acids. The V end lost 2 bases, the J end lost 0 bases, and 5 bases lay between the germline ends. The germline gives CDR1 GTSNPN, CDR2 SVGIG (reference sequence). CDR3 coding DNA: TGTGCCTGGAGTAGGGACTCCTACAATGAGCAGTTCTTC. It encodes CAWSRDSYNEQFF.

V gene TRBV28 combines with J gene TRBJ1-5, with 8 bases fitting TRBD1. Germline V gene lookup returns CDR1 MDHEN and CDR2 SYDVKM. J gave up 1 base and V 6 bases, and 2 bases lay outside the gene matches. CDR3 size: 14 residues. The CDR3 sequence is CASRDRVSNQPQHF. CDR3 DNA sequence: TGTGCCAGCAGGGACAGGGTGAGCAATCAGCCCCAGCATTTT. Using reference TRBV28 and TRBJ1-5 for the parts outside the CDR3, the full variable domain is DVKVTQSSRYLVKRTGEKVFLECVQDMDHENMFWYRQDPGLGLRLIYFSYDVKMKEKGDIPEGYSVSREKKERFSLILESASTNQTSMYLCASRDRVSNQPQHFGDGTRLSIL.

The V and J genes are TRBV28 and TRBJ1-1; no reliable D call. V was clipped by 6 bases and J by 0 bases, with 8 bases between them. Looked up from germline, CDR1 is MDHEN and CDR2 is SYDVKM. The CDR3 sequence is 13 residues long. CDR3 loop: CASSPRLNTEAFF. The CDR3 DNA reads TGTGCCAGCAGCCCCAGACTGAACACTGAAGCTTTCTTT.

The gene calls are TRBV15 and TRBJ2-4, with D unclear. Trimming removed 0 bases at V and 0 bases at J, with 9 bases between. The CDR3 runs 16 residues. Per the germline V gene, CDR1 is LNHNV and CDR2 is YYDKDF (reference sequence). CDR3 coding DNA: TGTGCCACCAGCAGAGAACATCCGGGAGCCAAAAACATTCAGTACTTC. Translated, it gives CATSREHPGAKNIQYF. Drawing the rest from reference TRBV15 and TRBJ2-4, the complete variable domain is DAMVIQNPRYQVTQFGKPVTLSCSQTLNHNVMYWYQQKSSQAPKLLFHYYDKDFNNEADTPDNFQSRRPNTSFCFLDIRSPGLGDTAMYLCATSREHPGAKNIQYFGAGTRLSVL.

The chain combines TRBV6-4 with TRBJ2-1, with 10 bases fitting TRBD2. Germline V lookup: CDR1 MRHNA, CDR2 SNTAGT. This CDR3 is 15 amino acids long. Losses at the gene ends were 3 bases for V and 1 base for J; bases not matched to a gene: 0. CDR3: CASSEAGGSYNEQFF. CDR3 nucleotide sequence: TGTGCCAGCAGTGAAGCGGGAGGGTCCTACAATGAGCAGTTCTTC.

The rearrangement uses TRBV7-9 and TRBJ1-1; tentative D call: TRBD1 (6 bases). The CDR3 has 17 residues. V was clipped by 5 bases and J by 4 bases, with 23 bases between them. Germline values: CDR1 SEHNR, CDR2 FQNEAQ (reference sequence). This CDR3 reads CASSATTGRWGGTEAFF. The CDR3 coding sequence is TGTGCCAGCAGCGCCACGACAGGAAGATGGGGAGGCACTGAAGCTTTCTTT.

The chain is built from TRBV28 and TRBJ2-1; TRBD2 aligns across 8 bases. Trimming cost V 6 bases and J 4 bases; bases outside gene matches: 5. The CDR3 is made up of 14 amino acids. Looked up from germline, CDR1 is MDHEN and CDR2 is SYDVKM. In DNA form, the CDR3 reads TGTGCCAGCAGCGGGAGGGATACTTACAATGAGCAGTTCTTC. Translating it yields CASSGRDTYNEQFF.

This sequence joins TRBV13 and TRBJ2-5, with D uncertain. Germline CDR1 and CDR2: PRHDT and FYEKMQ (reference sequence). With 0 bases removed from V and 0 bases from J, the gap between germline ends came to 23 bases. The CDR3 consists of 20 residues. CDR3 sequence reads: CASSLGLLDKAVLYQETQYF. The DNA of the CDR3 is TGTGCCAGCAGCTTAGGGCTCCTCGATAAGGCCGTGTTGTACCAAGAGACCCAGTACTTC.

This chain links TRBV3-1 (or the pseudogene TRBV3-2) with TRBJ2-1, with 9 bases identical to TRBD2. From germline, CDR1 is LGHDT and CDR2 YNNKEL (reference sequence). This CDR3 contains 19 residues. The V segment lost 5 bases and the J segment 3 bases; nucleotides outside the gene matches: 17. The CDR3 coding sequence is TGTGCCAGCAGCACTAGACAGGCCCCTAGCGGGGCCTACTACAATGAGCAGTTCTTC. As protein: CASSTRQAPSGAYYNEQFF.

This clone was found many times. The CDR3 is CASRTGDDTGELFF. The CDR3 DNA reads TGTGCCAGCAGGACAGGGGATGACACCGGGGAGCTGTTTTTT. The gene calls are TRBV6-4 and TRBJ2-2, with 8 bases lining up with TRBD1. Per germline, CDR1 MRHNA and CDR2 SNTAGT. The CDR3 length is 14 residues. V shed 6 bases, J shed 3 bases, and the junction held 3 bases outside the gene matches.

This chain joins TRBV10-1 and TRBJ2-7; 10 bases are a match to TRBD1. The CDR3 spans 14 residues. Germline CDR1 is WNHNN and CDR2 is SYGVQD (reference sequence). V lost 5 bases to trimming and J lost 3 bases; unmatched junction nucleotides: 4. The CDR3 DNA sequence: TGCGCCAGCAGTCCCCGGGACAGGGGCTACGAGCAGTACTTC. This gives the protein CASSPRDRGYEQYF.